This T cell receptor (beta chain) was sequenced during a study of HIV-infected children after antiretroviral therapy interruption. Germline CDR1 is ENHRY and CDR2 is SYGVKD. Trimming cost V 3 bases and J 3 bases, with 3 bases left between them. The CDR3 is made up of 12 amino acids. RNA-based 3' RACE libraries used unique molecular identifiers. TCRdb processed the 3' RACE reads anew with MiXCR; each CDR3 protein has one entry. Of some 90,000 distinct CDR3 sequences in the sample, approximately 6.9% were seen once. Treatment given: PENTA 11 planned treatment interruption arm or continuous ART arm. This clonotype turned up a few times.

V and J are TRBV10-3 and TRBJ1-5; D uncertain. The material was CD45RA+ CD4+ T cells from PBMCs, pooled from several time points, obtained from a donor given antiretroviral therapy, either interrupted or continuous. Subset here: naive CD4+ CD45RA+ CD45RO- T cells. The source is a pool of human donors with HIV. CDR3 in amino acids: CAISDHNQPQHF. DNA for the CDR3: TGTGCCATCAGTGATCACAATCAGCCCCAGCATTTT.